The present T cell receptor beta chain was sequenced within a study of blood T cells in healthy people across ages. Study-level results: Diversity estimates from one million T cells were considered underestimates. Per million T cells, TCR beta diversity dropped roughly linearly as age increased.

V was trimmed by 5 bases and J by 2 bases, leaving 15 bases between them. Germline V gene data show CDR1 as DFQATT and CDR2 as SNEGSKA (reference sequence). This CDR3 contains 14 residues. Around 9 milliliters of peripheral blood were drawn from each donor into EDTA-treated tubes. A second roughly 7 to 12 cycle PCR used barcoded and J-beta primers. From the 5' RACE reads, TCRdb called clonotypes with MiXCR, one entry per CDR3 protein. The sample has 890,000 or so distinct CDR3 sequences, roughly 60% seen once. A remark on this clonotype: The antigen is not known.

Source material: blood. The chain has TRBV20-1 and TRBJ1-2; D is unresolved. The origin of this receptor is a young man in good health. The CDR3 coding sequence is TGCAGTGCTCCCACGAGAATTACGAACTATGGCTACACCTTC. Its translation: CSAPTRITNYGYTF.